This is a list of T cell receptor beta chains from one sample in a study of cytotoxic CD8 clonotypes in ibrutinib-treated CLL. Method: immunoSEQ multiplex PCR; TCRdb's copy keeps in-frame clones and lacks some. The sample lists about 140,000 clones, around 82% occurring once. The specimen comprised PBMCs, sampled after 36 months of ibrutinib treatment. Receptors were obtained from a human donor with chronic lymphocytic leukemia. Both conserved end residues are part of each CDR3. A D gene is named only where the DNA matches it firmly. Not all rows give a size; the values are once, few, many and, for expanded clones, a class.

V gene: TRBV4-2
clone size: NA
J gene: TRBJ2-3
D gene: TRBD2
CDR3 protein: CASSRRLAGVGTDTQYF
CDR3 DNA: TGTGCCAGCAGCCGGCGACTAGCGGGAGTAGGCACAGATACGCAGTATTTT

V gene: TRBV7-9
clone size: NA
J gene: TRBJ2-5
D gene: TRBD1
CDR3 protein: CASSFQGAPGETQYF
CDR3 DNA: TGTGCCAGCAGCTTCCAGGGGGCTCCTGGGGAGACCCAGTACTTC

V gene: TRBV2
clone size: NA
J gene: TRBJ1-4
D gene: NA
CDR3 protein: CASSEGIGGKLFF
CDR3 DNA: TGTGCCAGCAGTGAAGGCATCGGCGGGAAACTGTTTTTT

V gene: TRBV19
clone size: NA
J gene: TRBJ2-7
D gene: TRBD2
CDR3 protein: CASSRTSIAYEQYF
CDR3 DNA: TGTGCCAGCTCACGGACTAGTATAGCCTACGAGCAGTACTTC

V gene: TRBV28
clone size: NA
J gene: TRBJ2-7
D gene: NA
CDR3 protein: CASSTRRSNSYEQYF
CDR3 DNA: TGTGCCAGCAGCACACGGCGGTCGAACTCCTACGAGCAGTACTTC

V gene: TRBV6-1
clone size: few
J gene: TRBJ2-7
D gene: NA
CDR3 protein: CASSEAGFLSYEQYF
CDR3 DNA: TGTGCCAGCAGTGAAGCGGGATTTCTCTCCTACGAGCAGTACTTC

V gene: TRBV18
clone size: NA
J gene: TRBJ2-7
D gene: TRBD2
CDR3 protein: CASSILAGVGEQYF
CDR3 DNA: TGTGCCAGCTCAATTCTAGCGGGAGTGGGCGAGCAGTACTTC

V gene: TRBV5-3
clone size: NA
J gene: TRBJ2-3
D gene: TRBD2
CDR3 protein: CASSLGGTDTQYF
CDR3 DNA: TGTGCCAGCAGCTTGGGAGGGACAGATACGCAGTATTTT

V gene: TRBV7-2
clone size: few
J gene: TRBJ1-2
D gene: NA
CDR3 protein: CASSLARYGYGYTF
CDR3 DNA: TGTGCCAGCAGCTTAGCGCGATACGGGTATGGCTACACCTTC

V gene: TRBV27
clone size: NA
J gene: TRBJ2-5
D gene: NA
CDR3 protein: CASSKSGLQETQYF
CDR3 DNA: TGTGCCAGCAGTAAATCGGGACTCCAAGAGACCCAGTACTTC